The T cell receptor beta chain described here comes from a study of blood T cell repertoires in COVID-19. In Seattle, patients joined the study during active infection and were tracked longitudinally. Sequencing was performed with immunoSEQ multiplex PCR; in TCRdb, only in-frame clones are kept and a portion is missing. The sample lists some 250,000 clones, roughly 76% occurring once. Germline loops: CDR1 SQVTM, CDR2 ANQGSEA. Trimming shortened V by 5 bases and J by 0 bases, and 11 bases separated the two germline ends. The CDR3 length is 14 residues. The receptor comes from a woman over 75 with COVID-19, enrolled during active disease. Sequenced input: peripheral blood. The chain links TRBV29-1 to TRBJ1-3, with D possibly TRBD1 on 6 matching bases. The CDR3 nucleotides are TGCAGCGTTATTGACAGGACCTCTGGAAACACCATATATTTT. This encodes CSVIDRTSGNTIYF. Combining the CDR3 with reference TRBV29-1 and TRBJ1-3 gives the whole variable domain SAVISQKPSRDICQRGTSLTIQCQVDSQVTMMFWYRQQPGQSLTLIATANQGSEATYESGFVIDKFPISRPNLTFSTLTVSNMSPEDSSIYLCSVIDRTSGNTIYFGEGSWLTVV.